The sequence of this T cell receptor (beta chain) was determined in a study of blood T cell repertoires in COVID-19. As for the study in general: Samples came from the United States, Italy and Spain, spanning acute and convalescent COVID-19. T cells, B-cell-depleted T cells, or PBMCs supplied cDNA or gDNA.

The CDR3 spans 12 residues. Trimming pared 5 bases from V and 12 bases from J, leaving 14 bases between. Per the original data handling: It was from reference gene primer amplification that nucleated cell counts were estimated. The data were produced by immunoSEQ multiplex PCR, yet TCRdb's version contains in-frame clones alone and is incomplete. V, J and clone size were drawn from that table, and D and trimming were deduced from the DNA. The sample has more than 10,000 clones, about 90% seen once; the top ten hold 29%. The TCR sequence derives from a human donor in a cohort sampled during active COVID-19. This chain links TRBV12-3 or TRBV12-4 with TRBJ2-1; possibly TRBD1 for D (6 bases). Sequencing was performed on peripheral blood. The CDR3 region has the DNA TGTGCCAGCAGTCCTGACAGAGGGGGGCAGTTCTTC. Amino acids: CASSPDRGGQFF.